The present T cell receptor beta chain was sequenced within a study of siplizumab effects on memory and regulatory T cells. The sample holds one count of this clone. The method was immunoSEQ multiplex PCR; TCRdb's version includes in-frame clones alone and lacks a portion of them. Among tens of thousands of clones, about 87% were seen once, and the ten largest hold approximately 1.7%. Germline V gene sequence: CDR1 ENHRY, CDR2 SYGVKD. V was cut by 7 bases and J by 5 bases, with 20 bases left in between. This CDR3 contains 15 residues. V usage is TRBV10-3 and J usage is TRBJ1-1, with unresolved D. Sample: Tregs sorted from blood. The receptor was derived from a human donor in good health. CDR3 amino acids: CAITSIRGWGTEAFF. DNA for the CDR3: TGTGCCATCACCAGCATCCGAGGGTGGGGAACTGAAGCTTTCTTT.